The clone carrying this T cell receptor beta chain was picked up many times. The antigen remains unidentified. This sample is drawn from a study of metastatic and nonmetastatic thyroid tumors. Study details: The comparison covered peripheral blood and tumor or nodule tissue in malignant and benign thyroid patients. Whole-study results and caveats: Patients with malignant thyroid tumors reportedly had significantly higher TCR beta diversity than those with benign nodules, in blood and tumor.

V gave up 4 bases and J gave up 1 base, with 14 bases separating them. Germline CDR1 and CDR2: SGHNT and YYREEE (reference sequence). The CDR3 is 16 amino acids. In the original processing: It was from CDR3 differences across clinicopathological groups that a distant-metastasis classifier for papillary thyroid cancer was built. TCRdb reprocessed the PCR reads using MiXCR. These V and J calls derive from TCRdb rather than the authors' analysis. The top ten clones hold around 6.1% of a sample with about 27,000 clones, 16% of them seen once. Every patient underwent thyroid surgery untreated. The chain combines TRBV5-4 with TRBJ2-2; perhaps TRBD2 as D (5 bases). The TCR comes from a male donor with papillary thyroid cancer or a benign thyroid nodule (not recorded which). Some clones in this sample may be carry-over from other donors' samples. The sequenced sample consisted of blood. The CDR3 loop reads CASSLASGENTGELFF. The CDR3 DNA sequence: TGTGCCAGCAGCCTGGCAAGCGGAGAGAACACCGGGGAGCTGTTTTTT. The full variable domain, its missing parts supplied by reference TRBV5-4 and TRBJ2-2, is ETGVTQSPTHLIKTRGQQVTLRCSSQSGHNTVSWYQQALGQGPQFIFQYYREEENGRGNFPPRFSGLQFPNYSSELNVNALELDDSALYLCASSLASGENTGELFFGEGSRLTVL.